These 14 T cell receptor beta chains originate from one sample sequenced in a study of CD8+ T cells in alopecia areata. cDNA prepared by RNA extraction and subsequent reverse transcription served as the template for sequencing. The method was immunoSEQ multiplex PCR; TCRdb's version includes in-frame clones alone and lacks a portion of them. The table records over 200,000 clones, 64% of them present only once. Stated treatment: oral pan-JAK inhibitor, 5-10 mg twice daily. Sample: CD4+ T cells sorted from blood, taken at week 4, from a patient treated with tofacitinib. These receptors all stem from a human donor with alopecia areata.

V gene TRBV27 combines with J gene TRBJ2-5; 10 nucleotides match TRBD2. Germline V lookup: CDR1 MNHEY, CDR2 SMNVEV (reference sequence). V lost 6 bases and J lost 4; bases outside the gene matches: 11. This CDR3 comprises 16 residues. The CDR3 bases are TGTGCCAGCAGGCCCTCTAGCGGGGGAGCCGTAGAGACCCAGTACTTC. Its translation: CASRPSSGGAVETQYF.

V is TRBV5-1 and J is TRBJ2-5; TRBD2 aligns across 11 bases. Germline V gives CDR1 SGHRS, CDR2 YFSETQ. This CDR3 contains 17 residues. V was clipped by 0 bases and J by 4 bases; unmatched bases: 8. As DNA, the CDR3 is TGCGCCAGCAGCTTGGTGGCACCGGGACTAGCGGTAGAGACCCAGTACTTC. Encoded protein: CASSLVAPGLAVETQYF.

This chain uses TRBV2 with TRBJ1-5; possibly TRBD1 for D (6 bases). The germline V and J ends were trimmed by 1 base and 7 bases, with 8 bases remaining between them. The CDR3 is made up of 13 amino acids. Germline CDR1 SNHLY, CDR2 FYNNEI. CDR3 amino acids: CASSEVGGQPQHF. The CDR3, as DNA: TGTGCCAGCAGTGAAGTAGGGGGACAGCCCCAGCATTTT. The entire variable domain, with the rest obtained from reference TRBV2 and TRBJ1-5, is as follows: EPEVTQTPSHQVTQMGQEVILRCVPISNHLYFYWYRQILGQKVEFLVSFYNNEISEKSEIFDDQFSVERPDGSNFTLKIRSTKLEDSAMYFCASSEVGGQPQHFGDGTRLSIL.

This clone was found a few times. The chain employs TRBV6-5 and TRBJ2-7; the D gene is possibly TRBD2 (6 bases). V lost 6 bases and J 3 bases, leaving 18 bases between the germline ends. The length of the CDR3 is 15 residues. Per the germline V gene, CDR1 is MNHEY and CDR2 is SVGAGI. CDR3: CASSLPRGIYYEQYF. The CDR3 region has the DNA TGTGCCAGCAGCCTGCCCCGGGGGATTTACTACGAGCAGTACTTC.

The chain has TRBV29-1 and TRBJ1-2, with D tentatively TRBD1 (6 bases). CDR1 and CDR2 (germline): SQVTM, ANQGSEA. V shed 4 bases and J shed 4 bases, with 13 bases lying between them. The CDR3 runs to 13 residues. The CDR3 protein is CSVGEGGGYGYTF. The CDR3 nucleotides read TGCAGCGTTGGGGAAGGGGGAGGCTATGGCTACACCTTC.

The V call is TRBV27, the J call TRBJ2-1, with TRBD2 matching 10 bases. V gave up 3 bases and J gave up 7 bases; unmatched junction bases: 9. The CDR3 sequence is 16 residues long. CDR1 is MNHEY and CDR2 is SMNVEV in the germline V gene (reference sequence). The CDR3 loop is CASSLWSGGAGNEQFF. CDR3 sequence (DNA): TGTGCCAGCAGTTTGTGGAGCGGGGGGGCCGGGAATGAGCAGTTCTTC.

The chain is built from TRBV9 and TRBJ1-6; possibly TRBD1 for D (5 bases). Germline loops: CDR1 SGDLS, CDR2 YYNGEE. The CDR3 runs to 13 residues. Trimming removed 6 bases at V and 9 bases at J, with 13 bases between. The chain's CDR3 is CASNPGEASPLHF. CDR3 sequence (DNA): TGTGCCAGCAACCCGGGGGAAGCTTCACCCCTCCACTTT.

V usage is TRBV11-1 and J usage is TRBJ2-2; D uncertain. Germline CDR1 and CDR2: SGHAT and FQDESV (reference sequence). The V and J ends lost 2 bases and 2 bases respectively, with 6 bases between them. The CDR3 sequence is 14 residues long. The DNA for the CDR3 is TGTGCCAGCAGCTTATTTGAAAACACCGGGGAGCTGTTTTTT. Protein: CASSLFENTGELFF.

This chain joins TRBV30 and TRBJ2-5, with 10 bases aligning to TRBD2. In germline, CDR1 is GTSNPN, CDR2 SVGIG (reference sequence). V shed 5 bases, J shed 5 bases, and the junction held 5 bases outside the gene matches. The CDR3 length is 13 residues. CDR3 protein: CAWQAGGHETQYF. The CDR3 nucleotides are TGTGCCTGGCAAGCGGGGGGGCACGAGACCCAGTACTTC. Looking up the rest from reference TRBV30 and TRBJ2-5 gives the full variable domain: SQTIHQWPATLVQPVGSPLSLECTVEGTSNPNLYWYRQAAGRGLQLLFYSVGIGQISSEVPQNLSASRPQDRQFILSSKKLLLSDSGFYLCAWQAGGHETQYFGPGTRLLVL.

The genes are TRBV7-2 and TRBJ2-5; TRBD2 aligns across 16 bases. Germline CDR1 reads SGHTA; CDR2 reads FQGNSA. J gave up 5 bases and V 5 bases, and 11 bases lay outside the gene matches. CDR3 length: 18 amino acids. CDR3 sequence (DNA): TGTGCCAGCAGCACCTCCGGGACTAGCGGGGGGGCCGGTGAGACCCAGTACTTC. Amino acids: CASSTSGTSGGAGETQYF.

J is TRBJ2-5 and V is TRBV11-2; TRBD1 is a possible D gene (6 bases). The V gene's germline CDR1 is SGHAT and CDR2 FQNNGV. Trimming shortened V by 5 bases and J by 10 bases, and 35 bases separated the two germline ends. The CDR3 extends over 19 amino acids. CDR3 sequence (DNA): TGTGCCAGCAGCCCAGGTGGGGCAGGGGAGCCAGGACCAAGAGACGGCCAGTACTTC. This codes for CASSPGGAGEPGPRDGQYF.

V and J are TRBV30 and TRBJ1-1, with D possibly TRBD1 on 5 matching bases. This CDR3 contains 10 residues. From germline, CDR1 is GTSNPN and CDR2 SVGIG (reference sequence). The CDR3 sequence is CGGRGTEAFF. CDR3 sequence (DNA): TGTGGGGGCCGAGGGACTGAAGCTTTCTTT.

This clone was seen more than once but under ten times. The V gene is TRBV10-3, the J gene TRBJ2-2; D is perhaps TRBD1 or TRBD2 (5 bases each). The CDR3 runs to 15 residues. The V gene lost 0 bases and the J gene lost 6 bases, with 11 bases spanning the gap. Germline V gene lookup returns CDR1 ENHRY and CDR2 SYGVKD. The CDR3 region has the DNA TGTGCCATCAGTGAGTCGGGACGCGCGGCCGGGGAGCTGTTTTTT. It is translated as CAISESGRAAGELFF.

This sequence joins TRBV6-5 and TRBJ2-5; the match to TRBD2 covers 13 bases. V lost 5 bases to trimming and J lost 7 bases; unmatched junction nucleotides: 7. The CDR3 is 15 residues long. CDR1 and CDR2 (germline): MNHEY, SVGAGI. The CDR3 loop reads CASSRGLAGERTQYF. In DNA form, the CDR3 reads TGTGCCAGCAGTCGAGGACTAGCGGGGGAGCGGACCCAGTACTTC.